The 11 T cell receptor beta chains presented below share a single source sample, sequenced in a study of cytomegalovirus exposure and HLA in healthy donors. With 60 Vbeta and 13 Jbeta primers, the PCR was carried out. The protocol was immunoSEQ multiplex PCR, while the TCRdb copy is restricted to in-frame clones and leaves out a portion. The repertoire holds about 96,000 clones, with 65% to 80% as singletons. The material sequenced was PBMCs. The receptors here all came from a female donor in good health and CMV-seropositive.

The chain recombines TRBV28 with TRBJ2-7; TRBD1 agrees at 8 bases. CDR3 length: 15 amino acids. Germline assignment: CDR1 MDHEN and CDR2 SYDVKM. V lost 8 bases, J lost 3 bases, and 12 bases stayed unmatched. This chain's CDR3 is CASPPTRQGNYEQYF. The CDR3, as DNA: TGTGCCAGCCCTCCGACCCGACAGGGGAACTACGAGCAGTACTTC.

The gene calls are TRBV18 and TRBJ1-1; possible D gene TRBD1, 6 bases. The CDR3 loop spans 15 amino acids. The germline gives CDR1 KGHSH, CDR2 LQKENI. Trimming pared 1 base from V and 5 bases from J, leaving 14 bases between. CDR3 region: CASSPRGHEGTEAFF. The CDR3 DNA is TGTGCCAGCTCACCACGGGGACACGAGGGGACTGAAGCTTTCTTT.

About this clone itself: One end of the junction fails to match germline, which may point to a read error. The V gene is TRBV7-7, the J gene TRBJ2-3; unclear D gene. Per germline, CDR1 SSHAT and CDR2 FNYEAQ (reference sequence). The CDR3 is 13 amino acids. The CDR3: CASSLDFTDTQYF. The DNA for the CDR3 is TGTGCTAGCAGCTTAGACTTCACAGATACGCAGTATTTT.

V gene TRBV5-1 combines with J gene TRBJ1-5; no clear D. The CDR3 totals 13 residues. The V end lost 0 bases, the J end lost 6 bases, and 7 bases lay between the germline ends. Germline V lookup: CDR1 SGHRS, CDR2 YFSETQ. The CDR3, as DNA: TGCGCCAGCAGCTTGGACAGACGTCAGCCCCAGCATTTT. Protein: CASSLDRRQPQHF.

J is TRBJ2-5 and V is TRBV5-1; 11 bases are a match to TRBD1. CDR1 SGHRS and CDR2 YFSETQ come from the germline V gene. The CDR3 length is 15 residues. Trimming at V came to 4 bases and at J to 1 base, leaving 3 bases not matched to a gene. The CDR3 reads CASSLGQGVQETQYF. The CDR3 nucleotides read TGCGCCAGCAGCCTGGGACAGGGGGTCCAAGAGACCCAGTACTTC.

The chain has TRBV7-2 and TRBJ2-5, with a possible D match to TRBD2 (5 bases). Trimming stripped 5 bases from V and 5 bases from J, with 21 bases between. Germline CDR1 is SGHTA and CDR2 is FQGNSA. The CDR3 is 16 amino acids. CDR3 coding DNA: TGTGCCAGCAGCCCATCGAGGGCGCTGGCTGGGGAGACCCAGTACTTC. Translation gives CASSPSRALAGETQYF. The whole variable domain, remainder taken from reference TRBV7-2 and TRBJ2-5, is GAGVSQSPSNKVTEKGKDVELRCDPISGHTALYWYRQSLGQGLEFLIYFQGNSAPDKSGLPSDRFSAERTGGSVSTLTIQRTQQEDSAVYLCASSPSRALAGETQYFGPGTRLLVL.

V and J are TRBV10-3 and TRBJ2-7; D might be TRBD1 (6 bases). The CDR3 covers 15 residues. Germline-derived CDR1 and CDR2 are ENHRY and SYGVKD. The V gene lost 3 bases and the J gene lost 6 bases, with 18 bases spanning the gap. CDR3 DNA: TGTGCCATCAGTGATCGGACAGCTCCCCCCGGCGAGCAGTACTTC. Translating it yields CAISDRTAPPGEQYF.

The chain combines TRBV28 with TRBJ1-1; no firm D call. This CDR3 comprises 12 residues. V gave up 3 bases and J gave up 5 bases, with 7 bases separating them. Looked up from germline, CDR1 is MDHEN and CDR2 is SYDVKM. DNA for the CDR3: TGTGCCAGCAGTTTGGCTAGGACTGAAGCTTTCTTT. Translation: CASSLARTEAFF.

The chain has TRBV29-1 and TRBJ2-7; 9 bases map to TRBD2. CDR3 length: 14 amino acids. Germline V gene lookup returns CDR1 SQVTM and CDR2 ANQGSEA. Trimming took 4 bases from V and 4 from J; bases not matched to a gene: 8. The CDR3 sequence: CSVVLAGGGYEQYF. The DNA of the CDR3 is TGCAGCGTTGTACTTGCGGGAGGGGGTTACGAGCAGTACTTC.

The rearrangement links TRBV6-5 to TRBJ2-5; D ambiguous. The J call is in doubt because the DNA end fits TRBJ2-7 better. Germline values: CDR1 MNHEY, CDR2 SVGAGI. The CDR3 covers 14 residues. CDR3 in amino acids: CASSYSESLGEQYF. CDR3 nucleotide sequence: TGTGCCAGCAGTTATTCCGAATCCTTGGGCGAGCAGTACTTC.

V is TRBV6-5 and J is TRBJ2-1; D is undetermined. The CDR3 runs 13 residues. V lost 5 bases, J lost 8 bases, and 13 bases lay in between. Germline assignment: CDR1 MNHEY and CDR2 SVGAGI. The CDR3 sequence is CASSGSRGDEQFF. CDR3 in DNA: TGTGCCAGCAGTGGTAGTAGAGGAGATGAGCAGTTCTTC.